The 24 T cell receptor beta chains below were found in one sample sequenced in a study of radiotherapy plus CTLA-4 blockade in lung cancer. Method: immunoSEQ multiplex PCR; TCRdb's copy keeps in-frame clones and lacks some. The sample holds 40,000 to 50,000 clones, 75% to 85% seen once. The starting material was peripheral blood, obtained from a patient treated with radiotherapy plus ipilimumab. All receptors come from a human donor with non-small cell lung cancer who had stable disease on radiotherapy plus ipilimumab.

The chain is built from TRBV5-4 and TRBJ1-2; TRBD1 matches 7 bases. The CDR3 sequence is 15 residues long. Trimming cost V 3 bases and J 3 bases; bases outside gene matches: 8. The germline V gene has CDR1 SGHNT and CDR2 YYREEE (reference sequence). This chain's CDR3 is CASSSRDREYYGYTF. CDR3 nucleotide sequence: TGTGCCAGCAGCTCCCGGGACAGAGAATACTATGGCTACACCTTC.

The gene calls are TRBV28 and TRBJ1-5, with 7 bases identical to TRBD1. V was pared by 4 bases and J by 1 base, with 1 base of the junction left unmatched. There are 14 residues in the CDR3. Germline CDR1 is MDHEN and CDR2 is SYDVKM. The CDR3 region has the DNA TGTGCCAGCAGTTGGACAGGAAGCAATCAGCCCCAGCATTTT. Amino acids: CASSWTGSNQPQHF. The whole variable domain, filled in from reference TRBV28 and TRBJ1-5, reads DVKVTQSSRYLVKRTGEKVFLECVQDMDHENMFWYRQDPGLGLRLIYFSYDVKMKEKGDIPEGYSVSREKKERFSLILESASTNQTSMYLCASSWTGSNQPQHFGDGTRLSIL.

The chain recombines TRBV28 with TRBJ2-7; 7 bases fit TRBD1. Trimming cost V 6 bases and J 5 bases; bases outside gene matches: 10. The CDR3 consists of 14 residues. Germline CDR1 MDHEN, CDR2 SYDVKM. For the CDR3, the DNA is TGTGCCAGCAGAACGGCCGGGACAGTACACGAGCAGTACTTC. Protein product: CASRTAGTVHEQYF.

V usage is TRBV5-4 and J usage is TRBJ2-1; no firm D call. V was shortened by 2 bases and J by 5 bases, with 11 bases between the two germline ends. The germline CDR1 and CDR2 sequences are SGHNT and YYREEE (reference sequence). The CDR3 spans 14 residues. The CDR3 reads CASSLEVRNNEQFF. The CDR3 region has the DNA TGTGCCAGCAGCTTAGAGGTTCGTAACAATGAGCAGTTCTTC.

The chain recombines TRBV25-1 with TRBJ1-2; TRBD1 aligns across 7 bases. J lost 6 bases, V lost 3 bases, and 1 base had no gene match. The CDR3 runs to 12 residues. Per the germline V gene, CDR1 is MGHDK and CDR2 is SYGVNS. In DNA, the CDR3 is TGTGCCAGCAGTGAGACAGGGCATGGCTACACCTTC. Translating it yields CASSETGHGYTF.

The chain combines TRBV9 with TRBJ2-7, with 9 bases that match TRBD1. V trimming: 2 bases; J trimming: 3 bases; junction bases outside the gene matches: 6. Germline CDR1 SGDLS, CDR2 YYNGEE. The CDR3 extends over 15 amino acids. CDR3 DNA: TGTGCCAGCAGCGTCGAGGACAGGGGCTACTACGAGCAGTACTTC. It is translated as CASSVEDRGYYEQYF.

The V and J genes are TRBV5-6 and TRBJ1-5, with 10 bases lining up with TRBD1. Looked up from germline, CDR1 is SGHDT and CDR2 is YYEEEE. V shed 4 bases and J 4 bases; nucleotides not matched to a gene: 5. This CDR3 comprises 15 residues. The DNA for the CDR3 is TGTGCCAGCAGCGAGCGACAGGGGGCGAATCAGCCCCAGCATTTT. This gives the protein CASSERQGANQPQHF.

This chain uses TRBV10-3 with TRBJ1-3; perhaps TRBD1 as D (5 bases). CDR3 length: 14 amino acids. Trimming took 0 bases from V and 2 from J, leaving 5 bases between them. Germline V lookup: CDR1 ENHRY, CDR2 SYGVKD. The CDR3 spells CAISESGPGNTIYF. DNA for the CDR3: TGTGCCATCAGTGAGTCGGGGCCTGGAAACACCATATATTTT.

The chain uses TRBV10-3 and TRBJ1-2; D is unresolved. Trimming took off 2 bases at V and 6 bases at J, with 10 bases between the two ends. The CDR3 is 13 residues long. Germline CDR1 and CDR2: ENHRY and SYGVKD. The chain's CDR3 is CAISEGHPNGYTF. For the CDR3, the DNA is TGTGCCATCAGTGAGGGCCACCCGAATGGCTACACCTTC.

This chain uses TRBV7-2 with TRBJ2-3; D is possibly TRBD1 (6 bases). The V gene's germline CDR1 is SGHTA and CDR2 FQGNSA. Trimming removed 5 bases at V and 0 bases at J, with 9 bases between. The CDR3 runs 14 residues. In DNA form, the CDR3 reads TGTGCCAGCAGCCCGGGACACAGCACAGATACGCAGTATTTT. Its translation: CASSPGHSTDTQYF.

This chain uses TRBV7-2 with TRBJ2-4; D remains unclear. Looked up from germline, CDR1 is SGHTA and CDR2 is FQGNSA. With 2 bases removed from V and 7 bases from J, the gap between germline ends came to 9 bases. This CDR3 is 13 amino acids long. CDR3 sequence (DNA): TGTGCCAGCAGCTTACCTAGTTCGAACATTCAGTACTTC. As protein: CASSLPSSNIQYF.

This chain connects TRBV7-6 to TRBJ2-3; 10 nucleotides match TRBD2. Germline values: CDR1 SGHVS, CDR2 FNYEAQ. V was pared by 3 bases and J by 1 base, with 7 bases of the junction left unmatched. CDR3 size: 17 residues. In DNA, the CDR3 is TGTGCCAGCAGCTTGTGGGGAGCGGGAGGGCGCACAGATACGCAGTATTTT. Its translation: CASSLWGAGGRTDTQYF.

The chain has TRBV7-6 and TRBJ2-3, with TRBD2 matching 8 bases. CDR1 is SGHVS, CDR2 FNYEAQ, per germline. The V and J ends lost 2 bases and 0 bases, in that order; junction bases with no gene match: 4. This CDR3 has 16 amino acids. CDR3 bases: TGTGCCAGCAGCTTACGGGCGGGAGGTAGCACAGATACGCAGTATTTT. Translation gives CASSLRAGGSTDTQYF.

The rearrangement links TRBV9 to TRBJ2-1; 7 bases agree with TRBD2. The CDR3 sequence is 16 residues long. The V segment lost 2 bases and the J segment 7 bases; nucleotides outside the gene matches: 12. The germline V gene encodes CDR1 SGDLS and CDR2 YYNGEE. DNA of the CDR3: TGTGCCAGCAGCGTCCGGGTTGCGGGAGTCTTGAATGAGCAGTTCTTC. It translates to CASSVRVAGVLNEQFF. Variable domain in full (rest from reference TRBV9 and TRBJ2-1): DSGVTQTPKHLITATGQRVTLRCSPRSGDLSVYWYQQSLDQGLQFLIQYYNGEERAKGNILERFSAQQFPDLHSELNLSSLELGDSALYFCASSVRVAGVLNEQFFGPGTRLTVL.

V usage is TRBV5-1 and J usage is TRBJ2-7; 9 nucleotides match TRBD1. V gave up 1 base and J gave up 0 bases; unmatched junction bases: 2. From germline, CDR1 is SGHRS and CDR2 YFSETQ. The CDR3 has 15 amino acids. CDR3 DNA sequence: TGCGCCAGCAGCTTGCCGGGACAGGGCTCCTACGAGCAGTACTTC. This encodes CASSLPGQGSYEQYF.

This sequence joins TRBV25-1 and TRBJ2-2, with 8 bases identical to TRBD1. This CDR3 is 16 amino acids long. From germline, CDR1 is MGHDK and CDR2 SYGVNS. The V gene end was trimmed by 5 bases and the J gene end by 2 bases; junction bases not matched to a gene: 7. The CDR3 sequence: CASSNWGQANTGELFF. The CDR3 DNA reads as TGTGCCAGCAGTAATTGGGGACAGGCCAACACCGGGGAGCTGTTTTTT.

The chain carries TRBV7-2 and TRBJ2-2, with D perhaps TRBD2 (6 bases). CDR1 SGHTA and CDR2 FQGNSA come from the germline V gene. CDR3 length: 17 amino acids. The V end was cut by 0 bases, the J end by 2 bases, with 13 bases between. In DNA form, the CDR3 reads TGTGCCAGCAGCTTAGCGCGAAGCGGGCCCAACACCGGGGAGCTGTTTTTT. Protein: CASSLARSGPNTGELFF.

Only one count was recorded for this clone. The chain joins TRBV19 to TRBJ2-7; the match to TRBD1 covers 10 bases. Germline lookup yields CDR1 LNHDA and CDR2 SQIVND (reference sequence). This CDR3 region has 14 residues. V gave up 3 bases and J gave up 6 bases; unmatched junction bases: 5. In DNA form, the CDR3 reads TGTGCCAGTAGTATCGGGACAGGGGAGGTCGAGCAGTACTTC. Its protein product is CASSIGTGEVEQYF.

The CDR3 sequence is CAISDQNADYGYTF. CDR3 DNA: TGTGCCATCAGTGACCAAAATGCGGACTATGGCTACACCTTC. The rearrangement joins TRBV10-3 to TRBJ1-2; no clear D gene. This CDR3 has 14 residues. Germline CDR1 reads ENHRY; CDR2 reads SYGVKD. Between the trimmed V and J ends, which lost 3 bases and 3 bases, there was a span of 11 bases.

The V gene is TRBV10-3, the J gene TRBJ1-1; D is ambiguous. Germline lookup yields CDR1 ENHRY and CDR2 SYGVKD. This CDR3 is built from 14 residues. V lost 3 bases and J lost 1, with 9 bases in between. This CDR3 reads CAISDMRRNTEAFF. CDR3 in DNA: TGTGCCATCAGTGATATGAGGAGGAACACTGAAGCTTTCTTT.

This chain links TRBV7-2 with TRBJ1-3; D gene ambiguous. CDR3 size: 17 residues. V gave up 1 base and J gave up 0 bases, with 13 bases separating them. Germline loops: CDR1 SGHTA, CDR2 FQGNSA. CDR3 sequence: CASSLGPSGTSGNTIYF. The CDR3 DNA is TGTGCCAGCAGCTTAGGCCCCAGCGGAACCTCTGGAAACACCATATATTTT.

This chain joins TRBV20-1 and TRBJ2-7; 7 bases agree with TRBD1. Trimming at V came to 3 bases and at J to 4 bases, leaving 0 bases not matched to a gene. Germline V gene data show CDR1 as DFQATT and CDR2 as SNEGSKA (reference sequence). The CDR3 loop spans 11 amino acids. CDR3 sequence: CSARGQYEQYF. The CDR3 DNA follows: TGCAGTGCTAGGGGACAGTACGAGCAGTACTTC.

This chain joins TRBV5-4 and TRBJ2-7; the match to TRBD2 covers 8 bases. Unmatched junction bases numbered 8, after V lost 0 bases and J lost 6 bases. Germline V gene sequence: CDR1 SGHNT, CDR2 YYREEE (reference sequence). The CDR3 loop spans 15 amino acids. DNA of the CDR3: TGTGCCAGCAGCTTGGCGGGAGGGCCCACAGGCGAGCAGTACTTC. Its protein is CASSLAGGPTGEQYF.

CDR3 sequence (DNA): TGTGCCAGCAGCTTGAACCTCGGGGTTCAAGAGACCCAGTACTTC. This codes for CASSLNLGVQETQYF. The chain carries TRBV5-6 and TRBJ2-5, with a possible D match to TRBD2 (5 bases). The CDR3 loop spans 15 amino acids. Trimming took off 1 base at V and 2 bases at J, with 12 bases between the two ends. Germline CDR1 is SGHDT and CDR2 is YYEEEE.